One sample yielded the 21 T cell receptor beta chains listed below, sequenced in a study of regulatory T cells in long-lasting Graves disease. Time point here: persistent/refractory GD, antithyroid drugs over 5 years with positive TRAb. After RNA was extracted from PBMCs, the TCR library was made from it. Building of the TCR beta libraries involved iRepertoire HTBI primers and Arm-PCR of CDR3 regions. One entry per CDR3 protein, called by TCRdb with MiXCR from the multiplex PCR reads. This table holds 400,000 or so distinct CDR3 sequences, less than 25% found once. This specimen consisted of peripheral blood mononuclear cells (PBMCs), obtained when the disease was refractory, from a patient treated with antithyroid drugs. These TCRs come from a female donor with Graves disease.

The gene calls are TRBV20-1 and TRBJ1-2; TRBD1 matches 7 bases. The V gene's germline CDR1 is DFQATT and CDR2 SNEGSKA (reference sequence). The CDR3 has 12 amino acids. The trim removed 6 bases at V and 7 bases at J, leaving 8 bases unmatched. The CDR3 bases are TGCAGTGCCCCAGGGACAGCTTGTGGCTACACCTTC. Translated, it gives CSAPGTACGYTF.

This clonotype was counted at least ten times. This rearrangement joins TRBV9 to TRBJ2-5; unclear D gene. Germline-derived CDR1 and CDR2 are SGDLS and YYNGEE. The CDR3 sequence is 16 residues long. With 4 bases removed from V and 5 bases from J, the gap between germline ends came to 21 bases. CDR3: CASSPSPNYRAETQYF. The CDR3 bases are TGTGCCAGCAGCCCATCCCCTAACTACCGGGCGGAGACCCAGTACTTC.

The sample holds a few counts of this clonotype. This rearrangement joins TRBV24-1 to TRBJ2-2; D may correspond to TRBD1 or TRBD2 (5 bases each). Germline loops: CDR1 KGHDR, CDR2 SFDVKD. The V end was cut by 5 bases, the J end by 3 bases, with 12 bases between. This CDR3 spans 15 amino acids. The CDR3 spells CATSASGRDTGELFF. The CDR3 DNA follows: TGTGCCACCAGTGCCTCGGGACGAGACACCGGGGAGCTGTTTTTT.

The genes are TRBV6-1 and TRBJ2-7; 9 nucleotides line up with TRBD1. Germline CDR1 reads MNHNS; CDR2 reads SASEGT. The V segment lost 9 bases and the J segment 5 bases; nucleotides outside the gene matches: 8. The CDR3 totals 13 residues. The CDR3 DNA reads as TGTGCCAGTCGATCAGGGACAGGGAACGAGCAGTACTTC. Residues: CASRSGTGNEQYF.

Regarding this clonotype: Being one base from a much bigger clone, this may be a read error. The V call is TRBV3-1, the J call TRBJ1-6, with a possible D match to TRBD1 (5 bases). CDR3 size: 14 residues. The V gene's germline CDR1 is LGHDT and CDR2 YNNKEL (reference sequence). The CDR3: CASSQVGVNSSLHF. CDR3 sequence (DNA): TGTGCCAGCAGCCAAGTAGGGGTGAATTCATCCCTCCACTTT.

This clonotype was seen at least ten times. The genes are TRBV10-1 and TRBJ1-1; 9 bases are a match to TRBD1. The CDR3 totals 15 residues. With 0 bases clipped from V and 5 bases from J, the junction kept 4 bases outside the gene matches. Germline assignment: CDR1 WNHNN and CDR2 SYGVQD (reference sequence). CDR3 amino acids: CASSESWTGATEAFF. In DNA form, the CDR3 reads TGCGCCAGCAGTGAGTCGTGGACAGGGGCGACTGAAGCTTTCTTT.

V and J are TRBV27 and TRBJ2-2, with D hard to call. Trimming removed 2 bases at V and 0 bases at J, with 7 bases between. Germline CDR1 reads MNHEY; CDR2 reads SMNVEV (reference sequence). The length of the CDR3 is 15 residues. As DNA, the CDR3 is TGTGCCAGCAGTTTAACACTATCGAACACCGGGGAGCTGTTTTTT. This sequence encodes CASSLTLSNTGELFF.

DNA of the CDR3: TGTGCCAGCAGCTTAGGGGTCTCGAACACCGGGGAGCTGTTTTTT. It is translated as CASSLGVSNTGELFF. The rearrangement uses TRBV7-2 and TRBJ2-2; D uncertain. The CDR3 has 15 residues. Germline V gene sequence: CDR1 SGHTA, CDR2 FQGNSA. V shed 1 base and J shed 0 bases, with 6 bases lying between them.

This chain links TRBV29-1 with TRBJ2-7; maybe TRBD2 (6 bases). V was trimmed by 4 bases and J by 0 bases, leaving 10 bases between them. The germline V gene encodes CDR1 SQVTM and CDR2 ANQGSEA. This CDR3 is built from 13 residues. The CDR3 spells CSVVEGSSYEQYF. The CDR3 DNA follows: TGCAGCGTTGTGGAGGGGAGCTCCTACGAGCAGTACTTC.

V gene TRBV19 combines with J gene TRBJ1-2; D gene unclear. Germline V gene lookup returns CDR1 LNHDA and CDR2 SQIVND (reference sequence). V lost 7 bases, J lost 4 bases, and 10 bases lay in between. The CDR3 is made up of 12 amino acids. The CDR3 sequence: CASKDGRYGYTF. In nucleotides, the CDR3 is TGTGCCAGTAAGGACGGCCGCTATGGCTACACCTTC.

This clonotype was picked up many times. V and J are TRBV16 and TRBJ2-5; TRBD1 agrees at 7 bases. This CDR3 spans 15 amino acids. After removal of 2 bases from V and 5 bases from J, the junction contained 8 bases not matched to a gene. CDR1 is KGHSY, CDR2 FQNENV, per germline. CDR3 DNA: TGTGCCAGCAGCCAAGAGACAGGGAATGGGGAGACCCAGTACTTC. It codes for CASSQETGNGETQYF.

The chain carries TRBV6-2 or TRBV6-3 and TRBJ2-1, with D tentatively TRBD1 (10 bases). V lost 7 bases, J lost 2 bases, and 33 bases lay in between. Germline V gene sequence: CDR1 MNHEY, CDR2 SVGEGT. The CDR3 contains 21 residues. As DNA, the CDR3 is TGTGCCAGCAAGCCGCTTCCTAGCGGGACAGGGGAACTATCGGCCTACAATGAGCAGTTCTTC. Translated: CASKPLPSGTGELSAYNEQFF.

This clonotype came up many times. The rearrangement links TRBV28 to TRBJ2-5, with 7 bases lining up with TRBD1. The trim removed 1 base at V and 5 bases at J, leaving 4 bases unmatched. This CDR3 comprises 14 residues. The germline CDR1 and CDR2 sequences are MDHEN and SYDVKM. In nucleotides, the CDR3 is TGTGCCAGCAGTTTATACGAGACAGGGGAGACCCAGTACTTC. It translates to CASSLYETGETQYF.

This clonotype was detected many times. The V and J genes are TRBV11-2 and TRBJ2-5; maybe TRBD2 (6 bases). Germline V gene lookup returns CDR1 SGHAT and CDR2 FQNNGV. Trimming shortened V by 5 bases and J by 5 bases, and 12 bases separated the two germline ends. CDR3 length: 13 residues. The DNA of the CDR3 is TGTGCCAGCAGCCTACGGACTATGGAGACCCAGTACTTC. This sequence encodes CASSLRTMETQYF. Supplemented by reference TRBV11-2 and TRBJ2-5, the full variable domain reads EAGVAQSPRYKIIEKRQSVAFWCNPISGHATLYWYQQILGQGPKLLIQFQNNGVVDDSQLPKDRFSAERLKGVDSTLKIQPAKLEDSAVYLCASSLRTMETQYFGPGTRLLVL.

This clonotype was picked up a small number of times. Here the CDR3 DNA reads TGCAGCGTTGAGTATCAGGCCGGAGCTTTCTTT. This codes for CSVEYQAGAFF. This chain connects TRBV29-1 to TRBJ1-1; D gene uncertain. Germline CDR1 and CDR2: SQVTM and ANQGSEA. The CDR3 covers 11 residues. Trimming shortened V by 3 bases and J by 10 bases, and 12 bases separated the two germline ends.

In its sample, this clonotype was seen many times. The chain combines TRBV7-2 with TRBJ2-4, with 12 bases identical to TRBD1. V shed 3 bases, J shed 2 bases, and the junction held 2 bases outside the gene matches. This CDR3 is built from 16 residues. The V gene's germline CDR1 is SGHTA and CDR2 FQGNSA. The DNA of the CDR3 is TGTGCCAGCAGCTTTGGGACAGGGGGCTCCAAAAACATTCAGTACTTC. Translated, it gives CASSFGTGGSKNIQYF.

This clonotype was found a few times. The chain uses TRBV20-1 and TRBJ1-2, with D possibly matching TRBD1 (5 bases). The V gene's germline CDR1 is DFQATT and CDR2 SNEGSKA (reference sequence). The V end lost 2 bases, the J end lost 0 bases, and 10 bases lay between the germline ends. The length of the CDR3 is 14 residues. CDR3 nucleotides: TGCAGTGCTAGACTGGACACCACTAACTATGGCTACACCTTC. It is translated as CSARLDTTNYGYTF.

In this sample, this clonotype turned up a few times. CDR3 loop: CASSLDRGYTDTQYF. The CDR3 DNA reads as TGTGCCAGCAGCTTGGACAGGGGCTACACAGATACGCAGTATTTT. V gene TRBV5-4 combines with J gene TRBJ2-3, with TRBD1 identical over 7 bases. V lost 0 bases to trimming and J lost 2 bases; unmatched junction nucleotides: 3. The CDR3 is 15 residues long. Germline CDR1 is SGHNT and CDR2 is YYREEE (reference sequence).

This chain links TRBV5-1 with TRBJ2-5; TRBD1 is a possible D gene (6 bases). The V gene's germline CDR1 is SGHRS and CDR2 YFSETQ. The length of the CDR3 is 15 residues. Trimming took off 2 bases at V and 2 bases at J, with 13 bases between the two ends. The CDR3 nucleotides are TGCGCCAGCAGCTTTGTAACAGGGAAGCAAGAGACCCAGTACTTC. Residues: CASSFVTGKQETQYF.

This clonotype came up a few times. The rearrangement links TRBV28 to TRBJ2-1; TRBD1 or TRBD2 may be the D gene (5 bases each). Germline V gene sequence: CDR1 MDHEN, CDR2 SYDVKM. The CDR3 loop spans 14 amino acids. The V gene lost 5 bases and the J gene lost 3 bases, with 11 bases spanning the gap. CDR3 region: CASSPTGLYNEQFF. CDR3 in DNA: TGTGCCAGCAGTCCTACGGGGCTCTACAATGAGCAGTTCTTC.

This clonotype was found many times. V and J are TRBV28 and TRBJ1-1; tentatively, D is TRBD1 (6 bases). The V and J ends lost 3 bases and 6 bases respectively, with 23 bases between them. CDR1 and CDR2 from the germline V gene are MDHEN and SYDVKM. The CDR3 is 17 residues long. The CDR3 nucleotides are TGTGCCAGCAGTTTTTTTTTCGGCAGGGGTAGAATGGCTGAAGCTTTCTTT. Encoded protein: CASSFFFGRGRMAEAFF.